The rows below give T cell receptor beta chains drawn from one sample of a study of blood T cell repertoires in COVID-19. Clones were sequenced by immunoSEQ multiplex PCR, and TCRdb holds only the in-frame ones, with some missing. The sample lists a few hundred thousand clones, 86% occurring once. The material sequenced was peripheral blood. The receptors derive from a woman aged 55-69 years with COVID-19, enrolled during active disease. Both conserved end residues are part of each CDR3. D genes are given only for firm matches. Where a row states a size, it is once, few, many or the class of an expanded clone; other rows omit it.

j_call	v_call	clone_size	d_call	cdr3_nt	cdr3_aa
TRBJ2-1	TRBV30	.	TRBD2	TGTGCCTGGAACTTGTATGCGGGGGGGCCGGACAATGAGCAGTTCTTC	CAWNLYAGGPDNEQFF
TRBJ2-2	TRBV3-1/TRBV3-2	.	.	TGTGCCAGCAGCCTTTCAGGGGCCTTCACCGGGGAGCTGTTTTTT	CASSLSGAFTGELFF
TRBJ1-4	TRBV19	.	.	TGTGCCAGTAGGTTCCTGGGCAGAGCAACTAATGAAAAACTGTTTTTT	CASRFLGRATNEKLFF
TRBJ2-7	TRBV20-1	.	TRBD1	TGCAGTGCTAGTGAACAGGGGGCATGGGAGCAGTACTTC	CSASEQGAWEQYF
TRBJ2-7	TRBV27	.	.	TGTGCCAGCAGTTTGTGGGCAGGGAAACTCTACGAGCAGTACTTC	CASSLWAGKLYEQYF
TRBJ2-2	TRBV12-5	.	.	TGTGCTAGTGGTTTATGGGGGCGAAACACCGGGGAGCTGTTTTTT	CASGLWGRNTGELFF
TRBJ2-6	TRBV5-1	.	TRBD2	TGCGCCAGCAGCCCGGTGGGGGGGTCTGGGGCCAACGTCCTGACTTTC	CASSPVGGSGANVLTF
TRBJ2-3	TRBV7-2	.	TRBD2	TGTGCCAGCAGCTTCTCGGCGGGGGGGCACGGCACAGATACGCAGTATTTT	CASSFSAGGHGTDTQYF
TRBJ2-5	TRBV9	.	TRBD2	TGTGCCAGCAGTGCCACCCCTATCGGGGGGGCGATTGAGACCCAGTACTTC	CASSATPIGGAIETQYF
TRBJ1-1	TRBV10-3	.	.	TGTGCCATCAGTGAGCGGACTGAAGCTTTCTTT	CAISERTEAFF
TRBJ2-5	TRBV24-1	.	.	TGTGCCACCAGTGATCCCGGGCAAGAGACCCAGTACTTC	CATSDPGQETQYF
TRBJ2-5	TRBV30	.	.	TGTGTAAGGCAGGGGAAAGGTATGGAGACCCAGTACTTC	CVRQGKGMETQYF
TRBJ2-5	TRBV2	.	.	TGTGCCAGCAGCAACGGGGGTCAAGAGACCCAGTACTTC	CASSNGGQETQYF
TRBJ2-2	TRBV5-1	.	.	TGCGCCAGCAGCTTGGCGACTCCACGGAGCGGGGAGCTGTTTTTT	CASSLATPRSGELFF
TRBJ2-2	TRBV23-1	medium-sized	TRBD1	TGCGCCAGCCCAAACGGACAGGACCACAAGAACACCGGGGAGCTGTTTTTT	CASPNGQDHKNTGELFF
TRBJ2-3	TRBV7-7	.	TRBD2	TGTGCCAGCAGCTTGCTGACTAGCGGGTCCCTCCAGTATTTT	CASSLLTSGSLQYF
TRBJ2-3	TRBV29-1	few	TRBD2	TGCAGCGTTGATAGCGGGGGGGCCTCAGATACGCAGTATTTT	CSVDSGGASDTQYF
TRBJ2-7	TRBV28	once	TRBD1	TGTGCCAGCAGAACAACAGGGGGCCTTACCTACGAGCAGTACTTC	CASRTTGGLTYEQYF
TRBJ1-1	TRBV3-1/TRBV3-2	.	.	TGTGCCAGCGGACTCAAGAACACTGAAGCTTTCTTT	CASGLKNTEAFF
TRBJ1-6	TRBV6-5	.	TRBD1	TGTGCCACCACCAGGAGGGGACAGGAGTCACCCCTCCACTTT	CATTRRGQESPLHF
TRBJ2-1	TRBV5-1	few	.	TGCGCCAGCAGCTTGCAGGGGTCCGGAATGAACAATGAGCAGTTCTTC	CASSLQGSGMNNEQFF
TRBJ2-1	TRBV9	.	TRBD1	TGTGCCAGCAGCCAGATGACAGGGTACAACAATGAGCAGTTCTTC	CASSQMTGYNNEQFF
TRBJ2-5	TRBV6-1	once	TRBD2	TGTGCCAGCAGTGTGGGACTAGCGGGGGGTAATGGCTTCGAGACCCAGTACTTC	CASSVGLAGGNGFETQYF
TRBJ2-5	TRBV11-3	.	.	TGTGCCAGCAGTAAAGAGGGCCAAGAGACCCAGTACTTC	CASSKEGQETQYF
TRBJ1-2	TRBV4-3	.	.	TGCGCCAGCAGCCAAGAAAGAGCAGGATTCTATGGCTACACCTTC	CASSQERAGFYGYTF
TRBJ2-7	TRBV19	.	TRBD2	TGTGCCAGTGGCCCGACCGGGGGGGTCGAGCAGTACTTC	CASGPTGGVEQYF
TRBJ2-7	TRBV19	.	.	TGTGCCAGTAGTCGACGCAGGGAAGGTCCGTACGAGCAGTACTTC	CASSRRREGPYEQYF
TRBJ1-2	TRBV7-3	.	TRBD1	TGTGCCAGCAGCAGTACAGGGGTAGATGGCTACACCTTC	CASSSTGVDGYTF
TRBJ2-3	TRBV13	.	TRBD1	TGTGCCAGCAGCCCGGGACAGGGCACAGATACGCAGTATTTT	CASSPGQGTDTQYF
TRBJ2-7	TRBV2	.	TRBD2	TGTGCCAGCGGCGGAGGTAGCGGGGTGAAGGCCCACGAGCAGTACTTC	CASGGGSGVKAHEQYF
TRBJ2-2	TRBV5-1	.	TRBD2	TGCGCCAGCCAGCGGGGGGTCGGAGCCGGGGAGCTGTTTTTT	CASQRGVGAGELFF
TRBJ2-4	TRBV11-3	.	TRBD1	TGTGCCAGCAGCTTGTCGGACAGGGTCATTCAGTACTTC	CASSLSDRVIQYF
TRBJ2-6	TRBV5-4	.	TRBD1	TGTGCCAGCAGCGGCGCACAGGGGTTGTCACTCTCTGGGGCCAACGTCCTGACTTTC	CASSGAQGLSLSGANVLTF
TRBJ2-5	TRBV27	.	TRBD1	TGTGCCAGCAGTTTGGACAGGGGGGAGACCCAGTACTTC	CASSLDRGETQYF
TRBJ2-3	TRBV5-4	.	.	TGTGCCAGCAGCTTGGCCAACACAGCCAGCACAGATACGCAGTATTTT	CASSLANTASTDTQYF
TRBJ1-2	TRBV15	few	TRBD1	TGTGCCACCAGCAGAGGGACAGGGGCCTATGGCTACACCTTC	CATSRGTGAYGYTF
TRBJ2-1	TRBV7-9	few	.	TGTGCCAGCAGCTTAGTACACGTCTTCGACGGACTCAACTACAATGAGCAGTTCTTC	CASSLVHVFDGLNYNEQFF
TRBJ2-7	TRBV4-1	.	.	TGCGCCAGCAGCCAAGAGTACCGCGGTACCTACGAGCAGTACTTC	CASSQEYRGTYEQYF
TRBJ1-1	TRBV30	.	.	TGTGCCTGGAACCCCGGCAGGGAAACTGAAGCTTTCTTT	CAWNPGRETEAFF
TRBJ2-5	TRBV5-1	.	.	TGCGCCAGCAGCTCAGGGACTGGCGGGGAGACCCAGTACTTC	CASSSGTGGETQYF
TRBJ2-2	TRBV9	.	.	TGTGCCAGCAGCGTAAGGCAGGGAGGCGACACCGGGGAGCTGTTTTTT	CASSVRQGGDTGELFF
TRBJ1-2	TRBV9	.	.	TGTGCCAGCAGCGTACAGGGGTTCTATGGCTACACCTTC	CASSVQGFYGYTF
TRBJ1-2	TRBV4-3	.	TRBD1	TGCGCCAGCAGCCAGGGGCAGACAGGGAGCTATGGCTACACCTTC	CASSQGQTGSYGYTF
TRBJ2-7	TRBV5-6	once	.	TGTGCCAGCAGCTTGCTTGACAGGCGTTCCTACGAGCAGTACTTC	CASSLLDRRSYEQYF
TRBJ1-2	TRBV5-6	few	TRBD1	TGTGCCAGCAGCTTCTATGACAGGGGTGGTGGCTACACCTTC	CASSFYDRGGGYTF
TRBJ1-1	TRBV25-1	.	.	TGTGCCAGCAGTGAAAGCGGGCTGGAAATGACAGCTTTCTTT	CASSESGLEMTAFF
TRBJ2-7	TRBV7-2	.	.	TGTGCCAGCAGCCAGTCGGGGGAGCAGTACTTC	CASSQSGEQYF
TRBJ2-3	TRBV29-1	.	.	TGCAGCGTTGAAGACCGGGACTTGACGACAGATACGCAGTATTTT	CSVEDRDLTTDTQYF
TRBJ2-2	TRBV3-1/TRBV3-2	.	.	TGTGCCAGCAGCCCGGGACTGAACACCGGGGAGCTGTTTTTT	CASSPGLNTGELFF
TRBJ1-1	TRBV6-5	once	.	TGTGCCAGCAGTTACTCAGTTTGGGGGCCGAACACTGAAGCTTTCTTT	CASSYSVWGPNTEAFF
TRBJ1-3	TRBV7-2	.	.	TGTGCCAGCAGCTTAGCGCGGGGCCCAGGAGATGGAAACACCATATATTTT	CASSLARGPGDGNTIYF
TRBJ1-1	TRBV11-2	.	TRBD1	TGTGCCAGCAGCTTGACAGGGGGAGGCACTGAAGCTTTCTTT	CASSLTGGGTEAFF
TRBJ1-2	TRBV6-6	.	TRBD1	TGTGCCAGCAGTTACTCGGACAGGGTGGGTGGCTACACCTTC	CASSYSDRVGGYTF
TRBJ2-1	TRBV5-4	once	.	TGTGCCAGCAGCTTACCAGGACTTCCCAATGAGCAGTTCTTC	CASSLPGLPNEQFF
TRBJ2-3	TRBV7-6	few	TRBD2	TGTGCCAGCAGCTTTAGCGGGGGAGGCACAGATACGCAGTATTTT	CASSFSGGGTDTQYF
TRBJ2-5	TRBV10-3	.	TRBD1	TGTGCCATCCGGGACAGCAAAGAGACCCAGTACTTC	CAIRDSKETQYF
TRBJ1-1	TRBV5-1	few	.	TGCGCCAGCAGCTTGGCCATTGGGGGGGCGAGCACTGAAGCTTTCTTT	CASSLAIGGASTEAFF
TRBJ2-7	TRBV9	.	.	TGTGCCAGCACGAAGAGGGGGCGCGGGAACGAGCAGTACTTC	CASTKRGRGNEQYF
TRBJ1-2	TRBV19	.	TRBD1	TGTGCCAGTAGTCAAACACAGGGGTCCTATGGCTACACCTTC	CASSQTQGSYGYTF